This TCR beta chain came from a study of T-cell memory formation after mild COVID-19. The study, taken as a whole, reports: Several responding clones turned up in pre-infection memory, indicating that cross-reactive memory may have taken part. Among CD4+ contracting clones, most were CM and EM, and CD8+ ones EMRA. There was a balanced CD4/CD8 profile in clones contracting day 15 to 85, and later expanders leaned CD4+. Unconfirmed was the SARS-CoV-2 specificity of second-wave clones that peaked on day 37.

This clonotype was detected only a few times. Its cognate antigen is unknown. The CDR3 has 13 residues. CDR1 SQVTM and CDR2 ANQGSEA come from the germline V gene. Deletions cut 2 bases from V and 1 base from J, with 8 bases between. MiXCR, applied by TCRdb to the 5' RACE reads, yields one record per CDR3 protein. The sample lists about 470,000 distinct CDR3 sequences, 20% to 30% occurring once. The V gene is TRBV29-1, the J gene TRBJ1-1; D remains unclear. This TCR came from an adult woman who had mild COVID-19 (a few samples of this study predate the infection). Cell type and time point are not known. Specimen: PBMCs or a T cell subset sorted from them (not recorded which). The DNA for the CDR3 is TGCAGCGTTGAATGGGTGGGGAACACTGAAGCTTTCTTT. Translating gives CSVEWVGNTEAFF.